The 20 T cell receptor beta chains below all came from one sample that was sequenced in a study of shared clonotypes between healthy human individuals. CD45RO-negative cells were positively selected for CCR7, leaving out terminally differentiated effector memory CD45RA+ cells. TCRdb's copy holds only in-frame clones and misses some; the assay was immunoSEQ multiplex PCR. Of some 1,900,000 clones listed, approximately 94% are singletons. The sample taken for sequencing was naive CD8+ T cells sorted from blood. Receptors were obtained from a man aged 18 to 29 in good health.

This chain joins TRBV15 and TRBJ1-2; possibly TRBD1 for D (6 bases). V lost 0 bases to trimming and J lost 4 bases, with 18 bases between them. The CDR3 is 17 amino acids. Germline CDR1 is LNHNV and CDR2 is YYDKDF (reference sequence). The CDR3 nucleotides read TGTGCCACCAGCAGAGATTCCGGAGGGGGGGATGGCTATGGCTACACCTTC. As protein: CATSRDSGGGDGYGYTF.

The CDR3 DNA follows: TGCAGCGTTGAAGTGGTCCCAGATACGCAGTATTTT. Translated, it gives CSVEVVPDTQYF. The chain recombines TRBV29-1 with TRBJ2-3; D is undetermined. This CDR3 contains 12 residues. Germline values: CDR1 SQVTM, CDR2 ANQGSEA. V lost 1 base and J 4 bases, leaving 6 bases between the germline ends.

The rearrangement joins TRBV7-6 to TRBJ2-7; the match to TRBD1 covers 8 bases. V lost 5 bases and J lost 0; bases outside the gene matches: 9. The CDR3 is made up of 16 amino acids. Germline V gene lookup returns CDR1 SGHVS and CDR2 FNYEAQ. CDR3 sequence: CASSPEDRASSYEQYF. DNA for the CDR3: TGTGCCAGCAGCCCCGAGGACAGGGCTAGCTCCTACGAGCAGTACTTC.

The chain recombines TRBV10-3 with TRBJ2-2; 8 bases fit TRBD1. Per the germline V gene, CDR1 is ENHRY and CDR2 is SYGVKD. The CDR3 runs to 16 residues. V was pared by 2 bases and J by 3 bases, with 5 bases of the junction left unmatched. Here the CDR3 DNA reads TGTGCCATCAGTGAGACAGGGGGTCAAGACACCGGGGAGCTGTTTTTT. This translates into CAISETGGQDTGELFF.

The J gene is TRBJ1-5, the V gene TRBV6-1, with D possibly matching TRBD1 (5 bases). The CDR3 loop spans 15 amino acids. With 2 bases removed from V and 5 bases from J, the gap between germline ends came to 13 bases. In germline, CDR1 is MNHNS, CDR2 SASEGT. In DNA, the CDR3 is TGTGCCAGCAGTGAAAGGAGGGGCAGTTATCAGCCCCAGCATTTT. Protein product: CASSERRGSYQPQHF.

A single count supports this clone. V usage is TRBV19 and J usage is TRBJ2-2; D perhaps matches TRBD1 (5 bases). Germline V CDR1 and CDR2: LNHDA, SQIVND (reference sequence). This CDR3 spans 15 amino acids. Trimming stripped 3 bases from V and 2 bases from J, with 10 bases between. The CDR3 loop is CASSITGTNTGELFF. In DNA, the CDR3 is TGTGCCAGTAGTATTACAGGAACTAACACCGGGGAGCTGTTTTTT.

This chain joins TRBV12-2 and TRBJ1-3; the table's D call, TRBD1, has no DNA check behind it. TRBV12-2 is shown as a pseudogene. This CDR3 spans 14 amino acids. The CDR3 coding sequence is TGTGCAAGTCGCTCAGGGGCGGAGGGAAACACCATATATTTT. This encodes CASRSGAEGNTIYF.

Only one count was recorded for this clone. The chain is built from TRBV18 and TRBJ2-7; no reliable D call. Trimming shortened V by 2 bases and J by 0 bases, and 8 bases separated the two germline ends. Per germline, CDR1 KGHSH and CDR2 LQKENI. This CDR3 has 14 amino acids. This chain's CDR3 is CASSPVTHSYEQYF. The DNA for the CDR3 is TGTGCCAGCTCACCAGTGACACACTCCTACGAGCAGTACTTC.

This chain links TRBV7-6 with TRBJ1-4, with D uncertain. Germline assignment: CDR1 SGHVS and CDR2 FNYEAQ. Between the trimmed V and J ends, which lost 1 base and 8 bases, there was a span of 17 bases. The length of the CDR3 is 16 residues. CDR3: CASSLVQEGLGEKLFF. In DNA, the CDR3 is TGTGCCAGCAGCTTAGTTCAAGAGGGTCTGGGGGAAAAACTGTTTTTT. Full variable domain (rest looked up from reference TRBV7-6 and TRBJ1-4): GAGVSQSPRYKVTKRGQDVALRCDPISGHVSLYWYRQALGQGPEFLTYFNYEAQQDKSGLPNDRFSAERPEGSISTLTIQRTEQRDSAMYRCASSLVQEGLGEKLFFGSGTQLSVL.

The V and J genes are TRBV6-1 and TRBJ2-1; D may be TRBD1 (6 bases). V was cut by 3 bases and J by 9 bases, with 24 bases left in between. Germline loops: CDR1 MNHNS, CDR2 SASEGT. The CDR3 is 17 residues long. CDR3 DNA: TGTGCCAGCAGTGACGACAGATTAGGACAGATAGACGGTGAGCAGTTCTTC. It codes for CASSDDRLGQIDGEQFF.

The chain combines TRBV19 with TRBJ2-3; D unresolved. The germline V gene encodes CDR1 LNHDA and CDR2 SQIVND (reference sequence). This CDR3 has 14 amino acids. The V and J ends lost 5 bases and 3 bases respectively, with 12 bases between them. The CDR3, as DNA: TGTGCCAGTAGTCTGGACCTTGAGACAGATACGCAGTATTTT. Protein sequence: CASSLDLETDTQYF.

The chain carries TRBV29-1 and TRBJ1-2; 8 positions agree with TRBD1. The V and J ends lost 6 bases and 3 bases, in that order; junction bases with no gene match: 9. The CDR3 runs 14 residues. CDR1 and CDR2 (germline): SQVTM, ANQGSEA. The CDR3 sequence is CSVPGQGVDYGYTF. The DNA for the CDR3 is TGCAGCGTCCCTGGACAGGGAGTGGACTATGGCTACACCTTC.

The chain couples TRBV6-5 to TRBJ2-3, with D possibly TRBD2 on 6 matching bases. The V gene lost 6 bases and the J gene lost 3 bases, with 13 bases spanning the gap. CDR3 size: 14 residues. Germline lookup yields CDR1 MNHEY and CDR2 SVGAGI. The CDR3 sequence is CASSREYRTDTQYF. As DNA, the CDR3 is TGTGCCAGCAGCCGGGAGTATAGGACAGATACGCAGTATTTT.

The sample holds one count of this clone. V is TRBV28 and J is TRBJ2-6; D may correspond to TRBD1 or TRBD2 (6 bases each). The germline V gene has CDR1 MDHEN and CDR2 SYDVKM. CDR3 size: 19 residues. The ends were cut back, 1 base at V and 0 bases at J, with 16 bases in the middle. The CDR3 region has the DNA TGTGCCAGCAGTTTATTGAAGGGGGGCCTCATCTCTGGGGCCAACGTCCTGACTTTC. Translating it yields CASSLLKGGLISGANVLTF.

This rearrangement joins TRBV9 to TRBJ1-4; D call uncertain. The CDR3 spans 14 residues. Germline CDR1 and CDR2: SGDLS and YYNGEE. Deletions cut 3 bases from V and 5 bases from J, with 11 bases between. CDR3 bases: TGTGCCAGCAGCGAACGGGCCAAAAATGAAAAACTGTTTTTT. This encodes CASSERAKNEKLFF. The complete variable domain, with remaining parts taken from reference TRBV9 and TRBJ1-4, reads DSGVTQTPKHLITATGQRVTLRCSPRSGDLSVYWYQQSLDQGLQFLIQYYNGEERAKGNILERFSAQQFPDLHSELNLSSLELGDSALYFCASSERAKNEKLFFGSGTQLSVL.

The V gene is TRBV6-1, the J gene TRBJ2-5, with TRBD1 identical over 7 bases. The CDR3 spans 16 residues. J was trimmed by 4 bases and V by 1 base; bases with no gene match: 9. Germline CDR1 reads MNHNS; CDR2 reads SASEGT. The CDR3 bases are TGTGCCAGCAGTGAAGGCCTAAGGGGGCCGGGAGAGACCCAGTACTTC. Translated, it gives CASSEGLRGPGETQYF.

The rearrangement uses TRBV4-3 and TRBJ2-1; D might be TRBD2 (5 bases). Trimming removed 3 bases from V and 2 bases from J, with 11 bases in between. There are 15 residues in the CDR3. Per germline, CDR1 LGHNA and CDR2 YSLEER. CDR3 amino acids: CASSQEDSPYNEQFF. CDR3 coding DNA: TGCGCCAGCAGCCAGGAGGACTCCCCCTACAATGAGCAGTTCTTC.

DNA of the CDR3: TGTGCCAGCAGCACCCCGGACAGGGGTGCTGAAGCTTTCTTT. It translates to CASSTPDRGAEAFF. The chain is built from TRBV7-6 and TRBJ1-1; 9 bases agree with TRBD1. Germline CDR1 is SGHVS and CDR2 is FNYEAQ. J lost 6 bases, V lost 5 bases, and 7 bases had no gene match. The CDR3 has 14 amino acids.

The V call is TRBV19, the J call TRBJ2-7, with 8 bases matching TRBD2. Germline values: CDR1 LNHDA, CDR2 SQIVND (reference sequence). The CDR3 has 14 residues. Losses at the gene ends were 4 bases for V and 5 bases for J; bases not matched to a gene: 7. CDR3 in amino acids: CASSRWGLDNEQYF. CDR3 bases: TGTGCCAGTAGTAGATGGGGACTAGACAACGAGCAGTACTTC.

V usage is TRBV27 and J usage is TRBJ2-5, with 8 bases that match TRBD1. Unmatched junction bases numbered 10, after V lost 1 base and J lost 3 bases. The germline V gene encodes CDR1 MNHEY and CDR2 SMNVEV (reference sequence). The CDR3 is 17 residues long. The DNA for the CDR3 is TGTGCCAGCAGTTTATTACCCGGGACAGGATTAGAAGAGACCCAGTACTTC. Residues: CASSLLPGTGLEETQYF.